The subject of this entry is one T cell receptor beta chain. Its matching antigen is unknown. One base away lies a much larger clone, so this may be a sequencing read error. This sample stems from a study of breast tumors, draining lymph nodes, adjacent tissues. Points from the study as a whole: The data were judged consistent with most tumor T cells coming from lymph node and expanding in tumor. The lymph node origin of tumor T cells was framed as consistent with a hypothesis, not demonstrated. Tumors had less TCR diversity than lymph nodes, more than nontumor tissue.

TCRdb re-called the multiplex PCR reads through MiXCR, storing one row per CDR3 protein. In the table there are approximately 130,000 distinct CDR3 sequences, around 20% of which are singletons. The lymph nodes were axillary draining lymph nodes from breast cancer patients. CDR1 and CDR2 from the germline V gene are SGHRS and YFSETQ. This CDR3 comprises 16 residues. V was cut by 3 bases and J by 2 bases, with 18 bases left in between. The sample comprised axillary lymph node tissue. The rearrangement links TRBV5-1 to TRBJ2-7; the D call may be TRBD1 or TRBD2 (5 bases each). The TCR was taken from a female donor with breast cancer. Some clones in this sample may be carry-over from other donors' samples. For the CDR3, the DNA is TGCGCCAGCAGCTCCGTCGGCCGGGGCAGAGCCTACGAGCAGTACTTC. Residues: CASSSVGRGRAYEQYF. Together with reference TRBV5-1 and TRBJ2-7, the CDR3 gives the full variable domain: KAGVTQTPRYLIKTRGQQVTLSCSPISGHRSVSWYQQTPGQGLQFLFEYFSETQRNKGNFPGRFSGRQFSNSRSEMNVSTLELGDSALYLCASSSVGRGRAYEQYFGPGTRLTVT.